This entry concerns a single T cell receptor beta chain. It lacks a known antigen. No base quality values were provided; no much bigger clone lies one nucleotide off. This record belongs to a study of blood T cell repertoires in COVID-19 (dated by TCRdb to about 2020). Some background on the complete study: The collaborator samples originated in the United States, Italy and Spain and spanned the acute and convalescent phases of COVID-19. The samples were drawn from two sources: the first 160 participants of the ongoing ImmuneRACE study, and 1,254 subjects contributed by 6 global collaborators. Nearly every sample came with metadata listing a de-identified subject ID, COVID-19 status, age in years and sex. Where HLA class I and class II types were available, the types were taken from metadata supplied by the sample provider, not from assay-based typing. The repertoires were released in a freely available public database intended as a resource for research on the immune response to SARS-CoV-2. The prospective study material was composed of cDNA or gDNA derived from T cells, B-cell-depleted T cells, or PBMCs. Subjects who had been exposed to COVID-19, were actively infected with it, or had recovered from it provided the deeply sampled blood TCRbeta repertoires that made up the dataset.

What the work shows at the level of the full study, not this receptor alone: How much clinical and demographic metadata was included differed by source and by participant, and the metadata was provided uncurated.

The immunoSEQ Assay, a bias-controlled multiplex PCR, was used to amplify TCRbeta CDR3 regions from genomic DNA. The study's processing was this. Within the assay, amplification of reference gene primers was used to estimate how many nucleated cells each sample contained. To quantify the absolute abundance of each unique TCRbeta CDR3 rearrangement, sequence reads were collapsed and filtered. For each sample, productive Simpson clonality was calculated as the square root of Simpson's diversity index over productive rearrangements. TCRdb provides this immuneACCESS table in a form limited to in-frame rearrangements. Some clones are lacking; in checked studies, under half of them reflect an unresolved V gene, and why the rest are absent is not known. The V and J calls and clone size were taken over from that table, and D and trimming were inferred from the DNA. This sample lists about 170,000 clones; roughly 80% were detected once. The biggest ten clones account for under 13% of the sample.

Each collaborating institution followed its own protocols to collect whole blood in K2EDTA tubes. For TCRbeta analysis, collaborators shipped samples as frozen whole blood, isolated PBMCs, or DNA extracted from either of those sample types. The source is a man between 65 and 80 years old with active or convalescent COVID-19. Input material: peripheral blood.

The CDR3 protein sequence reads: CASSKGGEQYF. The bases are TGTGCCAGCAGTAAGGGAGGCGAGCAGTACTTC. The sequence is built from TRBV27 and TRBJ2-7; the D gene is perhaps TRBD2, on 6 matching bases. CDR1 MNHEY and CDR2 SMNVEV were looked up in the germline V gene (reference sequence). The CDR3, cysteine through phenylalanine, is 11 amino acids long. This entry keeps only the CDR3 DNA: 33 bases, framed from base 1. Trimming at the junction amounts to 5 bases on V and 6 bases on J, and the germline ends lie 8 bases apart.